A selection of T cell receptor beta chains follows, all from one sample in a study of cytomegalovirus exposure and HLA in healthy donors. Measured with immunoSEQ multiplex PCR; TCRdb has only the in-frame clones, and not every one. The sample shows 85,000 to 100,000 clones, about four fifths of them seen only once. Sequencing was performed on PBMCs. The receptors come from a middle-aged woman in good health and CMV-seronegative. The CDR3 runs from the conserved cysteine through the conserved F or W. The D gene is left open where the match is weak. Clone size is stated in some rows and not others, as once, few, many or a class when expanded.

size | D | J | V | DNA | CDR3
. | . | TRBJ1-6 | TRBV6-5 | TGTGCCAGCAGTTACTCAACGGTCCTAAATAATTCACCCCTCCACTTT | CASSYSTVLNNSPLHF
few | . | TRBJ1-1 | TRBV11-2 | TGTGCCAGCAGCTTAGGTCGGTTCGGAGCTTTCTTT | CASSLGRFGAFF
. | TRBD1 | TRBJ1-6 | TRBV19 | TGTGCCAGTAGCAGGACAGGGAATTCACCCCTCCACTTT | CASSRTGNSPLHF
. | . | TRBJ1-5 | TRBV4-1 | TGCGCCAGCAGCCAAGGGGACAACGAAAATCAGCCCCAGCATTTT | CASSQGDNENQPQHF
. | . | TRBJ2-3 | TRBV13 | TGTGCCAGCAGCTTTACAGGGCCTAGCACAGATACGCAGTATTTT | CASSFTGPSTDTQYF
. | . | TRBJ1-6 | TRBV5-1 | TGCGCCAGCAGCCTGGGAGGCGTGGGTTCACCCCTCCACTTT | CASSLGGVGSPLHF
. | TRBD1 | TRBJ2-3 | TRBV4-3 | TGCGCCAGCAGCCAAGGACAGGGACCTACAGATACGCAGTATTTT | CASSQGQGPTDTQYF
. | TRBD2 | TRBJ2-1 | TRBV6-5 | TGTGCCAGCAGTTATAGCGGGGGGGACTACAATGAGCAGTTCTTC | CASSYSGGDYNEQFF
. | . | TRBJ2-5 | TRBV29-1 | TGCAGCGTCTCGCCTAGACAGCTCCAAGAGACCCAGTACTTC | CSVSPRQLQETQYF
once | . | TRBJ2-7 | TRBV7-2 | TGTGCCAGCAGCCTCAGTCGATTCTCCGAGCAGTACTTC | CASSLSRFSEQYF
once | . | TRBJ2-5 | TRBV5-6 | TGTGCCAGCAGCCACTGGAGCCAAGAGACCCAGTACTTC | CASSHWSQETQYF
. | . | TRBJ1-4 | TRBV7-6 | TGTGCCAGCAGCTTAGGCGGACAACGTAATGAAAAACTGTTTTTT | CASSLGGQRNEKLFF
. | . | TRBJ1-6 | TRBV7-8 | TGTGCCAGCAGCCCCCCCCGCAGTTATAATTCACCCCTCCACTTT | CASSPPRSYNSPLHF
. | TRBD2 | TRBJ2-7 | TRBV13 | TGTGCCAGCAGCTCTAGCGGGGGAACCTACGAGCAGTACTTC | CASSSSGGTYEQYF
. | TRBD1 | TRBJ1-2 | TRBV5-4 | TGTGCCAGCAGCTTGGGACAGGGACCGTCTAACTATGGCTACACCTTC | CASSLGQGPSNYGYTF
once | . | TRBJ1-1 | TRBV2 | TGTGCCAGCAGGAGAGAGACTACCACTGAAGCTTTCTTT | CASRRETTTEAFF
. | . | TRBJ1-2 | TRBV6-6 | TGTGCCGGCGGGGACTCGAACTATGGCTACACCTTC | CAGGDSNYGYTF
. | . | TRBJ2-1 | TRBV5-1 | TGCGCCAGCAGCCCAGACCTCAGGAATGAGCAGTTCTTC | CASSPDLRNEQFF
. | TRBD2 | TRBJ2-5 | TRBV9 | TGTGCCAGCAGCGTAGTCCTAGCGGGGGGCCAAGAGACCCAGTACTTC | CASSVVLAGGQETQYF
. | . | TRBJ1-1 | TRBV9 | TGTGCCAGCAGCCCTAGCGATACGGCCGAAGCTTTCTTT | CASSPSDTAEAFF